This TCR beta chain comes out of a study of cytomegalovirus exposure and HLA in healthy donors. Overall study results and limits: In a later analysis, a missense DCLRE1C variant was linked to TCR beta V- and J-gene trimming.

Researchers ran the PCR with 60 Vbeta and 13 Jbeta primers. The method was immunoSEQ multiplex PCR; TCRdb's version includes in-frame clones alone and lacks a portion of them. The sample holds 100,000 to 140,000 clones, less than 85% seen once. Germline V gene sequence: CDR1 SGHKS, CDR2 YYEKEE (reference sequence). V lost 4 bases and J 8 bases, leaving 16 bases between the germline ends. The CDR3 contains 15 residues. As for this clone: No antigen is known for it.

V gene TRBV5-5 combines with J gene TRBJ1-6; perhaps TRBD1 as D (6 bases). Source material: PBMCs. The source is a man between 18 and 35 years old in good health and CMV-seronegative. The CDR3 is CASSHRDLEDSPLHF. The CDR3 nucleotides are TGTGCCAGCAGCCACAGGGACCTTGAGGATTCACCCCTCCACTTT. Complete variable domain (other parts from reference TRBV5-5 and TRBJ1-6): DAGVTQSPTHLIKTRGQQVTLRCSPISGHKSVSWYQQVLGQGPQFIFQYYEKEERGRGNFPDRFSARQFPNYSSELNVNALLLGDSALYLCASSHRDLEDSPLHFGNGTRLTVT.